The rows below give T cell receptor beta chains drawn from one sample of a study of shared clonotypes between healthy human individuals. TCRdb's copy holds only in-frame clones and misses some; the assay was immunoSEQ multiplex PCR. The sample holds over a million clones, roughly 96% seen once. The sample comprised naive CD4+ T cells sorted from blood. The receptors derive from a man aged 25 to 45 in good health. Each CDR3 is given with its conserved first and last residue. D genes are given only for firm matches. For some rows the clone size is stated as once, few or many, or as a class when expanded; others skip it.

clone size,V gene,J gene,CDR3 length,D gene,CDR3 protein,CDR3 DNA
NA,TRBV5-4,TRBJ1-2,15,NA,CASSLVAEANYGYTF,TGTGCCAGCAGCTTGGTGGCGGAAGCTAACTATGGCTACACCTTC
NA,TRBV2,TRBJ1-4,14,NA,CASSPRGSNEKLFF,TGTGCCAGCAGTCCTCGTGGGTCTAATGAAAAACTGTTTTTT
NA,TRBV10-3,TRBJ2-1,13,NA,CATTGTSYNEQFF,TGTGCCACAACCGGGACAAGCTACAATGAGCAGTTCTTC
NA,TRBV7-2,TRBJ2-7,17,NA,CASSRGLTGTAAYEQYF,TGTGCCAGCAGCCGTGGCCTGACCGGGACGGCTGCCTACGAGCAGTACTTC
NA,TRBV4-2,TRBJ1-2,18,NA,CASSQDSGMTFIVSGYTF,TGTGCCAGCAGCCAAGATTCAGGGATGACCTTTATCGTGTCGGGCTACACCTTC
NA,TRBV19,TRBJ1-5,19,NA,CASMIGGTSGTLPNQPQHF,TGTGCCAGTATGATCGGCGGGACCTCCGGGACCCTCCCCAATCAGCCCCAGCATTTT
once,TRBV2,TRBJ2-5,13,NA,CASSLNPPQPRYF,TGTGCCAGCAGTTTAAATCCTCCACAGCCGCGTTACTTC
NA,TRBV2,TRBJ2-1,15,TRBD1,CASSELGQGKNEQFF,TGTGCCAGCAGTGAATTGGGACAGGGAAAAAATGAGCAGTTCTTC
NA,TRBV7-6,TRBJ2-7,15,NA,CASSLGGTLFYEQYF,TGTGCCAGCAGCTTAGGGGGGACCCTCTTCTACGAGCAGTACTTC
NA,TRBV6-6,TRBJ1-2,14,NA,CASSFLSGAHGYTF,TGTGCCAGCAGTTTCCTCTCGGGGGCGCACGGCTACACCTTC
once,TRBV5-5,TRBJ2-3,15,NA,CASSPTRLRTDTQYF,TGTGCCAGCAGCCCGACACGTCTTAGAACAGATACGCAGTATTTT
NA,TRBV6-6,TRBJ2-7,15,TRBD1,CASTLTGTGLYEQYF,TGTGCCAGCACCCTAACCGGGACAGGGTTGTACGAGCAGTACTTC
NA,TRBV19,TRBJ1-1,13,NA,CASTNQGNTEAFF,TGTGCCAGTACTAACCAGGGGAACACTGAAGCTTTCTTT
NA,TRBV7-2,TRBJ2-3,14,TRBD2,CASLKLAATDTQYF,TGTGCCAGCCTCAAACTAGCGGCCACAGATACGCAGTATTTT
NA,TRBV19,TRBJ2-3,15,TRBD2,CASSSGGGRTDTQYF,TGTGCCAGTTCTAGCGGGGGGGGACGCACAGATACGCAGTATTTT
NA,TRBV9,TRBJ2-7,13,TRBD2,CASSVTSGGEQYF,TGTGCCAGCAGCGTAACTAGCGGGGGGGAGCAGTACTTC
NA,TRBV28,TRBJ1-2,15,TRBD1,CASKGQGAGGYGYTF,TGTGCCAGCAAGGGACAGGGGGCTGGGGGCTATGGCTACACCTTC